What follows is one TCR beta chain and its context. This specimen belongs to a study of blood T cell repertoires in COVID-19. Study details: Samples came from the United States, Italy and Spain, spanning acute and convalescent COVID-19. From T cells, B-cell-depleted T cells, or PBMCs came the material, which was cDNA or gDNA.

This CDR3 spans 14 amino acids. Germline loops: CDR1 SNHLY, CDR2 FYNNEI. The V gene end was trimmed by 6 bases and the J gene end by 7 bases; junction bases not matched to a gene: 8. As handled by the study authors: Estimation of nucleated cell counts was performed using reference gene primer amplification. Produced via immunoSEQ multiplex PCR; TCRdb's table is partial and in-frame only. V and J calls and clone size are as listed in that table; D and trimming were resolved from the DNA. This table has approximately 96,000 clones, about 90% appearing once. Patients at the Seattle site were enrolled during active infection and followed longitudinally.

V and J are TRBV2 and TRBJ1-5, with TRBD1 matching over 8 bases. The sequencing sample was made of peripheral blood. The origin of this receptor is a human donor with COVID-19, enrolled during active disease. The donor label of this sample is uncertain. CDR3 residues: CASSERDRRQPQHF. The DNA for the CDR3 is TGTGCCAGCAGCGAGCGGGACAGGAGGCAGCCCCAGCATTTT.